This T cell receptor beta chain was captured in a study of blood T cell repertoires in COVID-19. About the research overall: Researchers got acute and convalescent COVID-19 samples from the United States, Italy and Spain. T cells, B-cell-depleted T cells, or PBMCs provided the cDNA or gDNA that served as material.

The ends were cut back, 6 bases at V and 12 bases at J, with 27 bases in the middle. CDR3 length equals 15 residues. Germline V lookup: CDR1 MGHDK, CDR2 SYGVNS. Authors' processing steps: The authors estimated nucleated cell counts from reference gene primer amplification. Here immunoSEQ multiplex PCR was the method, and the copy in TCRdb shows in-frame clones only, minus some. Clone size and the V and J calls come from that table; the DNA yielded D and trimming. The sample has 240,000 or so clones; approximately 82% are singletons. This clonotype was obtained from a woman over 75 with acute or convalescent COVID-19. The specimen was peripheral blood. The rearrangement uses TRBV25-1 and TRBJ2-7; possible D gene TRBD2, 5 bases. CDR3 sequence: CASRRKRDGGEVLYF. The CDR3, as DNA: TGTGCCAGCAGGAGGAAGCGAGACGGAGGAGAAGTACTGTACTTC.